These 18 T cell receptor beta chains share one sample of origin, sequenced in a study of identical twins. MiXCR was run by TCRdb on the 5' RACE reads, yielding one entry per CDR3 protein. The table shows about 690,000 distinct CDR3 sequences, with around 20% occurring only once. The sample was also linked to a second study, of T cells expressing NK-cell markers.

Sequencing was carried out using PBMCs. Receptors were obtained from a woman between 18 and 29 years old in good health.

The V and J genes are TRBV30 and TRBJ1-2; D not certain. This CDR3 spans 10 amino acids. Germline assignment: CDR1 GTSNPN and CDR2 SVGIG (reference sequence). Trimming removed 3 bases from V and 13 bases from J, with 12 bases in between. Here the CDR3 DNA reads TGTGCCTGGAGCCGGGAATTGGGCACCTTC. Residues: CAWSRELGTF.

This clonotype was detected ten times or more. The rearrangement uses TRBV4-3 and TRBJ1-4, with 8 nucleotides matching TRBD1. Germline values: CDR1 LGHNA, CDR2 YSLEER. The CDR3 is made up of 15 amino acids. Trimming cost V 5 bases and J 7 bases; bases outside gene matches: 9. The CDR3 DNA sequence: TGCGCCAGCAGCACCCGACAGGGGCAGAGTGAAAAACTGTTTTTT. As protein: CASSTRQGQSEKLFF.

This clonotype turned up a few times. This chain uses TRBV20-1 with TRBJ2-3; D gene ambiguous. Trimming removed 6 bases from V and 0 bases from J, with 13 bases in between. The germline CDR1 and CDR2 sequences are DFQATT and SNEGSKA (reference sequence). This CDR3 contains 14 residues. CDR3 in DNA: TGCAGTGCCATAAGTACCCCGAGCACAGATACGCAGTATTTT. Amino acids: CSAISTPSTDTQYF.

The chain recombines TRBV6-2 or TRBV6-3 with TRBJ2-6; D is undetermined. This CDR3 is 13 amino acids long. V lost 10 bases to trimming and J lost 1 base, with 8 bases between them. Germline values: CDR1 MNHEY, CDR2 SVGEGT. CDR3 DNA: TGTGCCACCCTCGGGTCTGGGGCCAACGTCCTGACTTTC. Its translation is CATLGSGANVLTF.

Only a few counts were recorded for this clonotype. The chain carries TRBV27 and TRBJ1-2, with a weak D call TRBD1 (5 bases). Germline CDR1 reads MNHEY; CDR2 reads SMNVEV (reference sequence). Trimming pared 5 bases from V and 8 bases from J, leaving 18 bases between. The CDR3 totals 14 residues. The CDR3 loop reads CASSLGGGVDGYTF. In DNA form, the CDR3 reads TGTGCCAGCAGTCTTGGGGGGGGGGTCGACGGCTACACCTTC.

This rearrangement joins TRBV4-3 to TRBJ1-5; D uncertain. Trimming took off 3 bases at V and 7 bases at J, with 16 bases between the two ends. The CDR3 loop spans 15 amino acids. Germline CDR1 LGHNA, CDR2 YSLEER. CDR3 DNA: TGCGCCAGCAGCCACGCACTAACCCAAGGGCAGCCCCAGCATTTT. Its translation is CASSHALTQGQPQHF.

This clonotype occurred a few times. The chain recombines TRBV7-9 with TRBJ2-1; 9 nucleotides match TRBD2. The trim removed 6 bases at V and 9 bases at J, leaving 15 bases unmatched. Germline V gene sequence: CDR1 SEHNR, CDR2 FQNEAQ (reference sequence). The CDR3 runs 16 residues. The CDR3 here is CASSSWRRRGGVEQFF. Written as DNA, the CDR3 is TGTGCCAGCAGTTCATGGCGGCGGCGGGGGGGCGTTGAGCAGTTCTTC.

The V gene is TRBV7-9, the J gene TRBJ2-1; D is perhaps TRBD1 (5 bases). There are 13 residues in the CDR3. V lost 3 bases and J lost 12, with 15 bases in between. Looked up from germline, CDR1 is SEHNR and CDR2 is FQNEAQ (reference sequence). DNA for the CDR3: TGTGCCAGCAGCTTTTCACAGAGTACAGGGCAGTTCTTC. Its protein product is CASSFSQSTGQFF. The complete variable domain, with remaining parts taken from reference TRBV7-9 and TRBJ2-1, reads DTGVSQNPRHKITKRGQNVTFRCDPISEHNRLYWYRQTLGQGPEFLTYFQNEAQLEKSRLLSDRFSAERPKGSFSTLEIQRTEQGDSAMYLCASSFSQSTGQFFGPGTRLTVL.

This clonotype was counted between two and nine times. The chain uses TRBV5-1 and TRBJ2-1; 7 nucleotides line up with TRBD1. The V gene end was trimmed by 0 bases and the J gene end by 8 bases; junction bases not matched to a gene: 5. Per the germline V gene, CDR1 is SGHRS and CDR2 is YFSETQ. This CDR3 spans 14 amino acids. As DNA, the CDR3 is TGCGCCAGCAGCTTGGGACAGGGTATTCATGAGCAGTTCTTC. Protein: CASSLGQGIHEQFF.

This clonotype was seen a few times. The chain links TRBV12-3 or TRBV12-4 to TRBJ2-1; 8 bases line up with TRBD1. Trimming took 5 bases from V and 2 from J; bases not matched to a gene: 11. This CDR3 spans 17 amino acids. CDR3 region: CASSHTSQGGAYNEQFF. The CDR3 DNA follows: TGTGCCAGCAGTCACACGTCACAGGGGGGCGCCTACAATGAGCAGTTCTTC.

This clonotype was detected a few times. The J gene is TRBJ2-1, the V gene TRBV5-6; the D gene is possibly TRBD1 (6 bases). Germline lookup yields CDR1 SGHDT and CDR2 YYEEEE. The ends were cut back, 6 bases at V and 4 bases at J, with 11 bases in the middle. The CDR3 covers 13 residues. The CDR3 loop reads CASTKGQYNEQFF. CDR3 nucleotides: TGTGCCAGCACCAAGGGACAATACAATGAGCAGTTCTTC.

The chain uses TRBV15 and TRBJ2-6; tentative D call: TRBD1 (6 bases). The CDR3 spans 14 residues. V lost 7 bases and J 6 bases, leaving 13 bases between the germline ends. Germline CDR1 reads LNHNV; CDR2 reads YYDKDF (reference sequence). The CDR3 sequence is CATKAGASANVLTF. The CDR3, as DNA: TGTGCCACCAAAGCAGGGGCGTCGGCCAACGTCCTGACTTTC.

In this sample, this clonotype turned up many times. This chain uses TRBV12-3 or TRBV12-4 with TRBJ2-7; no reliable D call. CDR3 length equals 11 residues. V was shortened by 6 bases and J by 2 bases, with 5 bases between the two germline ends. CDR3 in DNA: TGTGCCAGCAGGTTGGCCTACGAGCAGTACTTC. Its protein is CASRLAYEQYF.

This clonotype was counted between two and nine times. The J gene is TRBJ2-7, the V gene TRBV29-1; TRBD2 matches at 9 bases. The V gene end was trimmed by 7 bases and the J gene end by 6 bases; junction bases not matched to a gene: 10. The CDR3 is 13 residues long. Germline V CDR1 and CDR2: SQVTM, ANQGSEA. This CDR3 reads CSAGVAGDLEQYF. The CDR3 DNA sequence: TGCAGCGCAGGGGTAGCGGGAGACCTCGAGCAGTACTTC.

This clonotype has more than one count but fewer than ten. DNA of the CDR3: TGCGCCAGCAGCTTTGTAACAGACGACGAGCAGTACTTC. It specifies CASSFVTDDEQYF. V and J are TRBV5-1 and TRBJ2-7; D gene unclear. The CDR3 runs 13 residues. CDR1 and CDR2 (germline): SGHRS, YFSETQ. Trimming pared 2 bases from V and 5 bases from J, leaving 11 bases between.

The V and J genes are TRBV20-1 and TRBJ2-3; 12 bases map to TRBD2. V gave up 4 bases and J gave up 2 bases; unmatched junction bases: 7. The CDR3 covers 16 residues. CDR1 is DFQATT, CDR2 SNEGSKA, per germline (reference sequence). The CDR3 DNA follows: TGCAGTGCTATACCTAGCGGGGGGGTTTTCACAGATACGCAGTATTTT. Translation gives CSAIPSGGVFTDTQYF.

CDR3 nucleotide sequence: TGTGCCAGCAGAACACAGGGGGCTAGCGGGAGGTCAATGAATGAGCAGTTCTTC. Amino acid sequence: CASRTQGASGRSMNEQFF. The V and J genes are TRBV7-8 and TRBJ2-1; the match to TRBD2 covers 11 bases. The V segment lost 6 bases and the J segment 7 bases; nucleotides outside the gene matches: 17. Germline CDR1 is SGHVS and CDR2 is FQNEAQ. The CDR3 is 18 amino acids.

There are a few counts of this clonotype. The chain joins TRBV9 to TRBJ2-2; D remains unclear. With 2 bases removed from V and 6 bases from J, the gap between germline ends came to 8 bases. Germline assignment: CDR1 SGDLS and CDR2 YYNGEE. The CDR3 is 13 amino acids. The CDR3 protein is CASSVGRAGELFF. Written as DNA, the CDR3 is TGTGCCAGCAGCGTTGGAAGGGCCGGGGAGCTGTTTTTT.